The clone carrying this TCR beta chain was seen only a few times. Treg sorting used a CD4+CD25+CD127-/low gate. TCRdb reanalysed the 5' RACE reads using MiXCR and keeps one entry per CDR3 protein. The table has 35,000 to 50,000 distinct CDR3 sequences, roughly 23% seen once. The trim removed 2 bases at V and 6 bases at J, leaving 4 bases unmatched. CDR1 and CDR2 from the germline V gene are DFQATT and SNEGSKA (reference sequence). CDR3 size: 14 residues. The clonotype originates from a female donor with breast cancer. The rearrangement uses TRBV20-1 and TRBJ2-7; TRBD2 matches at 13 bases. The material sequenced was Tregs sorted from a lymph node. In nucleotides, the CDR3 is TGCAGTGCTAGATCCGGGACTAGCGGGATCGAGCAGTACTTC. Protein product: CSARSGTSGIEQYF.